Listed below are T cell receptor beta chains from one sample, sequenced in a study of T cell repertoires in cytomegalovirus infection. TCRdb called the reads again in MiXCR, with one record for every CDR3 protein. This sample carries about 140,000 distinct CDR3 sequences, roughly 6% of them seen once, and the ten largest clones take about a sixth. Sequencing was performed on PBMCs. These receptors came from a human donor in good health (CMV status not recorded). Some clones in this sample may be carry-over from other donors' samples. The CDR3 runs from the conserved cysteine through the conserved F or W. Fields, in order: J gene, V gene, D gene, clone size, CDR3 protein, CDR3 DNA. D genes are given only for firm matches. Where a row states a size, it is once, few, many or the class of an expanded clone; other rows omit it.

j_gene: TRBJ1-2; v_gene: TRBV7-2; d_gene: -; abundance: many; CDR3aa: CASSLTGSSVNTF; CDR3nt: TGTGCCAGCAGCTTAACGGGAAGTTCGGTAAACACCTTC
j_gene: TRBJ2-7; v_gene: TRBV7-6; d_gene: -; abundance: many; CDR3aa: CASSGSGPSYEQYF; CDR3nt: TGTGCCAGCAGCGGGTCCGGGCCCTCCTACGAGCAGTACTTC
j_gene: TRBJ1-2; v_gene: TRBV6-2/TRBV6-3; d_gene: -; abundance: -; CDR3aa: CASSYSPYYGYTF; CDR3nt: TGTGCCAGCAGTTACTCTCCGTACTATGGCTACACCTTC
j_gene: TRBJ1-1; v_gene: TRBV5-1; d_gene: TRBD1; abundance: many; CDR3aa: CASSFQGEQGTEAFF; CDR3nt: TGCGCCAGCAGCTTTCAGGGGGAACAAGGCACTGAAGCTTTCTTT
j_gene: TRBJ2-1; v_gene: TRBV4-1; d_gene: TRBD1; abundance: many; CDR3aa: CASSKGSPQGAENEQFF; CDR3nt: TGCGCCAGCAGCAAAGGGTCCCCACAGGGGGCGGAAAATGAGCAGTTCTTC
j_gene: TRBJ2-7; v_gene: TRBV7-2; d_gene: -; abundance: many; CDR3aa: CASSYSSGSYEQYF; CDR3nt: TGTGCCAGCAGCTATAGTAGCGGCTCCTACGAGCAGTACTTC
j_gene: TRBJ2-1; v_gene: TRBV4-1; d_gene: -; abundance: many; CDR3aa: CASSVQVVGPTNEQFF; CDR3nt: TGCGCCAGCAGCGTTCAGGTAGTGGGCCCTACCAATGAGCAGTTCTTC
j_gene: TRBJ2-2; v_gene: TRBV7-2; d_gene: -; abundance: many; CDR3aa: CASSLPRRGRYTGELFF; CDR3nt: TGTGCCAGCAGCCTCCCGAGGCGGGGGCGGTACACCGGGGAGCTGTTTTTT
j_gene: TRBJ1-6; v_gene: TRBV4-2; d_gene: -; abundance: many; CDR3aa: CASSQDSGTEDSPLHF; CDR3nt: TGTGCCAGCAGCCAAGACTCCGGGACGGAGGATTCACCCCTCCACTTT
j_gene: TRBJ1-5; v_gene: TRBV2; d_gene: -; abundance: few; CDR3aa: CASREQGSQPQHF; CDR3nt: TGTGCCAGCAGGGAACAGGGATCTCAGCCCCAGCATTTT
j_gene: TRBJ2-1; v_gene: TRBV3-1; d_gene: -; abundance: many; CDR3aa: CASSHRGDYNEQFF; CDR3nt: TGTGCCAGCAGCCACCGGGGCGATTACAATGAGCAGTTCTTC
j_gene: TRBJ1-1; v_gene: TRBV12-3/TRBV12-4; d_gene: -; abundance: many; CDR3aa: CASSFHAVLNTEAFF; CDR3nt: TGTGCCAGCAGTTTCCATGCGGTATTGAACACTGAAGCTTTCTTT
j_gene: TRBJ2-3; v_gene: TRBV7-9; d_gene: TRBD1; abundance: -; CDR3aa: CASSPRQGTSTDTQYF; CDR3nt: TGTGCCAGCAGCCCTCGACAGGGAACTAGCACAGATACGCAGTATTTT
j_gene: TRBJ2-5; v_gene: TRBV12-3/TRBV12-4; d_gene: -; abundance: many; CDR3aa: CASLGLAETQYF; CDR3nt: TGTGCCAGCTTGGGACTGGCGGAGACCCAGTACTTC
j_gene: TRBJ2-1; v_gene: TRBV7-8; d_gene: TRBD1; abundance: many; CDR3aa: CASSASRIALGQVYNEQFF; CDR3nt: TGTGCCAGCAGCGCTTCCCGAATAGCCCTTGGACAGGTCTACAATGAGCAGTTCTTC
j_gene: TRBJ1-4; v_gene: TRBV7-6; d_gene: -; abundance: many; CDR3aa: CASSSTGTTNEKLFF; CDR3nt: TGTGCCAGCAGCTCTACAGGGACAACTAATGAAAAACTGTTTTTT
j_gene: TRBJ2-3; v_gene: TRBV6-2/TRBV6-3; d_gene: -; abundance: few; CDR3aa: CASKALRTDTQYF; CDR3nt: TGTGCCAGCAAAGCTTTAAGAACAGATACGCAGTATTTT
j_gene: TRBJ1-5; v_gene: TRBV12-3/TRBV12-4; d_gene: -; abundance: few; CDR3aa: CASSPTGHNQPQHF; CDR3nt: TGTGCCAGCAGTCCCACAGGGCACAATCAGCCCCAGCATTTT
j_gene: TRBJ2-3; v_gene: TRBV5-5; d_gene: -; abundance: many; CDR3aa: CASSQGSSTDTQYF; CDR3nt: TGTGCCAGCAGCCAGGGGTCTAGCACAGATACGCAGTATTTT
j_gene: TRBJ2-2; v_gene: TRBV24-1; d_gene: TRBD1; abundance: many; CDR3aa: CATSDTGGPNTGELFF; CDR3nt: TGTGCCACCAGTGATACAGGGGGTCCGAACACCGGGGAGCTGTTTTTT
j_gene: TRBJ2-7; v_gene: TRBV15; d_gene: TRBD1; abundance: many; CDR3aa: CATSGHRGKEQYF; CDR3nt: TGTGCCACCAGCGGCCACAGGGGAAAGGAGCAGTACTTC
j_gene: TRBJ2-5; v_gene: TRBV24-1; d_gene: TRBD2; abundance: -; CDR3aa: CATHRLAQETQYF; CDR3nt: TGTGCCACCCACCGACTAGCCCAAGAGACCCAGTACTTC
j_gene: TRBJ2-3; v_gene: TRBV4-3; d_gene: -; abundance: many; CDR3aa: CASSQDPRSTDTQYF; CDR3nt: TGCGCCAGCAGCCAAGATCCGCGTAGCACAGATACGCAGTATTTT
j_gene: TRBJ2-2; v_gene: TRBV19; d_gene: -; abundance: few; CDR3aa: CASSIISPADTGELFF; CDR3nt: TGTGCCAGTAGTATAATTAGTCCTGCCGACACCGGGGAGCTGTTTTTT
j_gene: TRBJ1-1; v_gene: TRBV28; d_gene: -; abundance: -; CDR3aa: CASSLSPGMNTEAFF; CDR3nt: TGTGCCAGCAGTTTATCGCCGGGAATGAACACTGAAGCTTTCTTT
j_gene: TRBJ2-1; v_gene: TRBV6-2/TRBV6-3; d_gene: TRBD2; abundance: many; CDR3aa: CASSRPGLAGMNEQFF; CDR3nt: TGTGCCAGCAGCCGCCCGGGACTAGCGGGGATGAATGAGCAGTTCTTC
j_gene: TRBJ1-1; v_gene: TRBV2; d_gene: -; abundance: -; CDR3aa: CASNRKEDSEAFF; CDR3nt: TGTGCCAGCAACCGAAAGGAGGACTCTGAAGCTTTCTTT
j_gene: TRBJ2-1; v_gene: TRBV19; d_gene: -; abundance: -; CDR3aa: CASRTAYNEQFF; CDR3nt: TGTGCCAGTAGGACAGCCTACAATGAGCAGTTCTTC
j_gene: TRBJ2-7; v_gene: TRBV15; d_gene: TRBD1; abundance: -; CDR3aa: CATSSGRAGTDYEQYF; CDR3nt: TGTGCCACCAGCAGTGGTCGAGCCGGGACAGACTACGAGCAGTACTTC
j_gene: TRBJ1-2; v_gene: TRBV14; d_gene: TRBD1; abundance: few; CDR3aa: CASRLIQGAPLTF; CDR3nt: TGTGCCAGCAGGCTAATCCAGGGGGCCCCGCTCACCTTC
j_gene: TRBJ2-1; v_gene: TRBV7-9; d_gene: -; abundance: few; CDR3aa: CASSFGGLSNEQFF; CDR3nt: TGTGCCAGCAGCTTCGGGGGTCTTTCCAATGAGCAGTTCTTC
j_gene: TRBJ1-4; v_gene: TRBV12-3/TRBV12-4; d_gene: -; abundance: many; CDR3aa: CASSYTGRGGEKLFF; CDR3nt: TGTGCCAGCAGCTACACGGGCAGGGGAGGTGAAAAACTGTTTTTT
j_gene: TRBJ2-3; v_gene: TRBV20-1; d_gene: -; abundance: many; CDR3aa: CSATSGPTDTQYF; CDR3nt: TGCAGTGCTACGAGCGGCCCCACAGATACGCAGTATTTT
j_gene: TRBJ1-4; v_gene: TRBV7-2; d_gene: TRBD1; abundance: many; CDR3aa: CASSPRTGVEKLFF; CDR3nt: TGTGCCAGCAGCCCTCGGACAGGGGTTGAAAAACTGTTTTTT
j_gene: TRBJ1-5; v_gene: TRBV5-1; d_gene: -; abundance: many; CDR3aa: CASREGVNQPQHF; CDR3nt: TGCGCCAGCAGGGAAGGTGTTAATCAGCCCCAGCATTTT
j_gene: TRBJ2-1; v_gene: TRBV7-8; d_gene: TRBD2; abundance: many; CDR3aa: CASSRTSGGILNEQFF; CDR3nt: TGTGCCAGCAGCCGGACTAGCGGGGGGATCCTCAATGAGCAGTTCTTC
j_gene: TRBJ1-3; v_gene: TRBV12-5; d_gene: -; abundance: -; CDR3aa: CASEKPINSGNTIYF; CDR3nt: TGTGCTAGTGAAAAACCTATCAACTCTGGAAACACCATATATTTT
j_gene: TRBJ1-2; v_gene: TRBV19; d_gene: -; abundance: few; CDR3aa: CASSASTGYGFYGYTF; CDR3nt: TGTGCCAGTAGTGCGTCTACAGGGTATGGATTCTATGGCTACACCTTC
j_gene: TRBJ2-1; v_gene: TRBV7-9; d_gene: TRBD1; abundance: many; CDR3aa: CASSLWQGAYNEQFF; CDR3nt: TGTGCCAGCAGCTTATGGCAGGGGGCCTACAATGAGCAGTTCTTC